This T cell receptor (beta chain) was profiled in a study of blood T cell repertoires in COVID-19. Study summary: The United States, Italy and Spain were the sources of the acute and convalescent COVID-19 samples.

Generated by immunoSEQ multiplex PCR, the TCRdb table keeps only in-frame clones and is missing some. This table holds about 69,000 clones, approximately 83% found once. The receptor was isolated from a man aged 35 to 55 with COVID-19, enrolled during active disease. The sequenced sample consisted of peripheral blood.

CDR3 sequence: CASSQDQEKLFF. The CDR3 nucleotides are TGCGCCAGCAGCCAAGACCAAGAAAAACTGTTTTTT. The gene calls are TRBV4-1 and TRBJ1-4; D gene ambiguous. The CDR3 is made up of 12 amino acids. The V gene lost 0 bases and the J gene lost 8 bases, with 4 bases spanning the gap. Germline CDR1 and CDR2: MGHRA and YSYEKL.